The 22 T cell receptor beta chains presented below share a single source sample, sequenced in a study of blood T cell repertoires in COVID-19. Clones were sequenced by immunoSEQ multiplex PCR, and TCRdb holds only the in-frame ones, with some missing. The data hold 450,000 to 500,000 clones, with approximately 85% observed a single time. The sample consisted of peripheral blood. Source of these receptors: a human donor in a cohort sampled during active COVID-19.

This chain links TRBV10-1 with TRBJ2-7; TRBD2 aligns across 9 bases. With V trimmed by 2 bases and J by 4 bases, 3 bases remained unmatched. CDR3 size: 14 residues. The germline CDR1 and CDR2 sequences are WNHNN and SYGVQD (reference sequence). CDR3 nucleotides: TGCGCCAGCAGTGAGGCTAGCGGGGCGTACGAGCAGTACTTC. Its protein product is CASSEASGAYEQYF.

This sequence joins TRBV9 and TRBJ2-5; maybe TRBD2 (5 bases). This CDR3 is 14 amino acids long. Germline CDR1 SGDLS, CDR2 YYNGEE. Deletions cut 2 bases from V and 2 bases from J, with 10 bases between. CDR3 protein: CASSVGWEQETQYF. In DNA form, the CDR3 reads TGTGCCAGCAGCGTGGGGTGGGAGCAAGAGACCCAGTACTTC.

The rearrangement links TRBV19 to TRBJ1-4; D call uncertain. V was cut by 1 base and J by 7 bases, with 13 bases left in between. CDR1 LNHDA and CDR2 SQIVND come from the germline V gene (reference sequence). CDR3 size: 15 residues. The CDR3 nucleotides read TGTGCCAGTAGTATAGGGGGAGTCGAGGGTGAAAAACTGTTTTTT. Translating gives CASSIGGVEGEKLFF.

In DNA form, the CDR3 reads TGCGCCAGCAGCTCGGGACAGTCTAACTATGGCTACACCTTC. This codes for CASSSGQSNYGYTF. The chain links TRBV5-1 to TRBJ1-2; TRBD1 matches at 7 bases. V dropped 3 bases and J dropped 0; count of bases not matched to a gene: 2. This CDR3 is built from 14 residues. Germline CDR1 and CDR2: SGHRS and YFSETQ. The entire variable domain, with the rest obtained from reference TRBV5-1 and TRBJ1-2, is as follows: KAGVTQTPRYLIKTRGQQVTLSCSPISGHRSVSWYQQTPGQGLQFLFEYFSETQRNKGNFPGRFSGRQFSNSRSEMNVSTLELGDSALYLCASSSGQSNYGYTFGSGTRLTVV.

CDR3 sequence: CASSPGLASYTQYF. The DNA of the CDR3 is TGCGCCAGCAGCCCTGGACTAGCATCGTACACGCAGTATTTT. The genes are TRBV5-1 and TRBJ2-3; TRBD2 aligns across 8 bases. The CDR3 consists of 14 residues. Losses at the gene ends were 4 bases for V and 9 bases for J; bases not matched to a gene: 10. CDR1 and CDR2 from the germline V gene are SGHRS and YFSETQ.

This clone was picked up one time. This rearrangement joins TRBV2 to TRBJ1-1, with a weak D call TRBD1 (5 bases). The CDR3 has 17 amino acids. Germline V gives CDR1 SNHLY, CDR2 FYNNEI. V was shortened by 0 bases and J by 0 bases, with 14 bases between the two germline ends. CDR3 bases: TGTGCCAGCAGTGAAGCTAGTTTCGGGGGAATGAACACTGAAGCTTTCTTT. It encodes CASSEASFGGMNTEAFF.

The V gene is TRBV1, the J gene TRBJ1-5. TRBV1 constitutes a pseudogene. The length of the CDR3 is 14 residues. CDR3 in amino acids: CTSTEGGGNQPQHF. The CDR3 DNA reads as TGCACCAGCACAGAGGGGGGGGGTAATCAGCCCCAGCATTTT.

The chain recombines TRBV6-6 with TRBJ2-5; TRBD1 aligns across 7 bases. V trimming: 2 bases; J trimming: 1 base; junction bases outside the gene matches: 7. The CDR3 contains 16 residues. The V gene's germline CDR1 is MNHNY and CDR2 SVGAGI (reference sequence). The CDR3 nucleotides are TGTGCCAGCAGTTACAAGGGGGCAGGGGTCCAAGAGACCCAGTACTTC. It specifies CASSYKGAGVQETQYF.

This chain connects TRBV6-5 to TRBJ1-5, with 7 bases that match TRBD1. This CDR3 contains 15 residues. Germline CDR1 reads MNHEY; CDR2 reads SVGAGI. Trimming cost V 5 bases and J 4 bases; bases outside gene matches: 8. CDR3 DNA sequence: TGTGCCAGCAGTACCGGACAGGTGAAAAATCAGCCCCAGCATTTT. This gives the protein CASSTGQVKNQPQHF.

V is TRBV10-2 and J is TRBJ2-5, with 15 bases identical to TRBD2. Germline lookup yields CDR1 WSHSY and CDR2 SAAADI. The CDR3 is 15 residues long. The junction had 6 bases not matched to a gene; V was cut back by 6 bases and J by 7 bases. The CDR3 bases are TGCGCCAGCAGAGGACTAGCGGGAGGGCCTGGGACCCAGTACTTC. It is translated as CASRGLAGGPGTQYF.

This clone occurred a few times. CDR3 sequence: CASSNIPGQGANYGYTF. CDR3 bases: TGTGCCAGCAGCAACATACCGGGACAGGGTGCTAACTATGGCTACACCTTC. The chain has TRBV7-2 and TRBJ1-2; 9 bases are a match to TRBD1. The V segment lost 5 bases and the J segment 0 bases; nucleotides outside the gene matches: 10. The CDR3 runs 17 residues. In germline, CDR1 is SGHTA, CDR2 FQGNSA. Variable domain in full (rest from reference TRBV7-2 and TRBJ1-2): GAGVSQSPSNKVTEKGKDVELRCDPISGHTALYWYRQSLGQGLEFLIYFQGNSAPDKSGLPSDRFSAERTGGSVSTLTIQRTQQEDSAVYLCASSNIPGQGANYGYTFGSGTRLTVV.

V is TRBV7-2 and J is TRBJ2-3; TRBD2 aligns across 7 bases. The J segment lost 3 bases and the V segment lost 5 bases, leaving 8 bases of the junction unmatched. The length of the CDR3 is 15 residues. Germline assignment: CDR1 SGHTA and CDR2 FQGNSA. CDR3: CASSRPSGRTDTQYF. The CDR3, as DNA: TGTGCCAGCAGCCGTCCTAGCGGCCGGACAGATACGCAGTATTTT.

CDR3 in amino acids: CSVILGHEETQYF. The CDR3 nucleotides are TGCAGCGTAATACTGGGCCATGAAGAGACCCAGTACTTC. The rearrangement uses TRBV29-1 and TRBJ2-5; no clear D. The V end lost 6 bases, the J end lost 3 bases, and 14 bases lay between the germline ends. This CDR3 is 13 amino acids long. CDR1 SQVTM and CDR2 ANQGSEA come from the germline V gene.

The chain links TRBV7-2 to TRBJ2-7; possible D gene TRBD1, 7 bases. Trimming took off 5 bases at V and 2 bases at J, with 13 bases between the two ends. Germline assignment: CDR1 SGHTA and CDR2 FQGNSA. This CDR3 contains 14 residues. The CDR3 is CASSAGQIPYEQYF. The DNA of the CDR3 is TGTGCCAGCAGCGCGGGACAGATTCCCTACGAGCAGTACTTC.

CDR3 sequence reads: CASSLGQPTGYTF. The CDR3 DNA follows: TGTGCCAGCAGCTTAGGACAGCCAACGGGCTACACCTTC. The V and J genes are TRBV7-9 and TRBJ1-2, with a possible D match to TRBD1 (5 bases). The CDR3 length is 13 residues. The V gene lost 1 base and the J gene lost 8 bases, with 11 bases spanning the gap. Germline-derived CDR1 and CDR2 are SEHNR and FQNEAQ (reference sequence).

The chain uses TRBV11-2 and TRBJ2-1, with TRBD2 matching over 9 bases. The germline V gene has CDR1 SGHAT and CDR2 FQNNGV. CDR3 length equals 16 residues. Trimming took 5 bases from V and 6 from J; bases not matched to a gene: 11. In DNA form, the CDR3 reads TGTGCCAGCAGCGCACAGGGACTAGCTATGGGCAATGAGCAGTTCTTC. Translation: CASSAQGLAMGNEQFF. Using reference TRBV11-2 and TRBJ2-1 for the parts outside the CDR3, the full variable domain is EAGVAQSPRYKIIEKRQSVAFWCNPISGHATLYWYQQILGQGPKLLIQFQNNGVVDDSQLPKDRFSAERLKGVDSTLKIQPAKLEDSAVYLCASSAQGLAMGNEQFFGPGTRLTVL.

This chain links TRBV19 with TRBJ2-5; the match to TRBD2 covers 14 bases. CDR1 and CDR2 (germline): LNHDA, SQIVND (reference sequence). Trimming at V came to 5 bases and at J to 5 bases, leaving 10 bases not matched to a gene. The CDR3 sequence is 17 residues long. Here the CDR3 reads CASSSWTSGRWDETQYF. In nucleotides, the CDR3 is TGTGCCAGTAGTTCATGGACTAGCGGGAGGTGGGATGAGACCCAGTACTTC.

The rearrangement joins TRBV19 to TRBJ2-1, with 11 bases lining up with TRBD2. CDR1 is LNHDA, CDR2 SQIVND, per germline (reference sequence). The CDR3 runs 16 residues. J gave up 12 bases and V 4 bases, and 14 bases lay outside the gene matches. Here the CDR3 reads CASSTPRTSGWMGQFF. The CDR3 DNA sequence: TGTGCCAGTAGTACCCCTAGGACTAGCGGGTGGATGGGGCAGTTCTTC.

The table lists this clone with a few counts. The chain links TRBV9 to TRBJ1-5, with D maybe TRBD1 (5 bases). The germline V gene has CDR1 SGDLS and CDR2 YYNGEE. With 4 bases removed from V and 5 bases from J, the gap between germline ends came to 16 bases. The CDR3 is made up of 15 amino acids. CDR3 residues: CASSMGGRVDQPQHF. CDR3 coding DNA: TGTGCCAGCAGCATGGGGGGGAGGGTCGATCAGCCCCAGCATTTT.

The chain joins TRBV20-1 to TRBJ2-7; D call uncertain. Germline CDR1 and CDR2: DFQATT and SNEGSKA (reference sequence). CDR3 length: 11 residues. CDR3 DNA sequence: TGCATGGCCCTGCAGACATACGAGCAGTACTTC. Translated: CMALQTYEQYF.

The chain couples TRBV19 to TRBJ1-5; no clear D. This CDR3 comprises 16 residues. Per germline, CDR1 LNHDA and CDR2 SQIVND (reference sequence). Trimming left V 5 bases short and J 7 bases short, with 21 bases between. CDR3: CASSFRTGRRSQPQHF. The CDR3, as DNA: TGTGCCAGTAGTTTTCGGACGGGAAGAAGGTCCCAGCCCCAGCATTTT.

The genes are TRBV6-1 and TRBJ2-7; 10 bases are a match to TRBD1. The trim removed 3 bases at V and 2 bases at J, leaving 7 bases unmatched. This CDR3 has 16 residues. Germline assignment: CDR1 MNHNS and CDR2 SASEGT. The CDR3 loop is CASSDRGQGHPYEQYF. The CDR3 DNA follows: TGTGCCAGCAGTGACCGGGGACAGGGGCACCCCTACGAGCAGTACTTC.